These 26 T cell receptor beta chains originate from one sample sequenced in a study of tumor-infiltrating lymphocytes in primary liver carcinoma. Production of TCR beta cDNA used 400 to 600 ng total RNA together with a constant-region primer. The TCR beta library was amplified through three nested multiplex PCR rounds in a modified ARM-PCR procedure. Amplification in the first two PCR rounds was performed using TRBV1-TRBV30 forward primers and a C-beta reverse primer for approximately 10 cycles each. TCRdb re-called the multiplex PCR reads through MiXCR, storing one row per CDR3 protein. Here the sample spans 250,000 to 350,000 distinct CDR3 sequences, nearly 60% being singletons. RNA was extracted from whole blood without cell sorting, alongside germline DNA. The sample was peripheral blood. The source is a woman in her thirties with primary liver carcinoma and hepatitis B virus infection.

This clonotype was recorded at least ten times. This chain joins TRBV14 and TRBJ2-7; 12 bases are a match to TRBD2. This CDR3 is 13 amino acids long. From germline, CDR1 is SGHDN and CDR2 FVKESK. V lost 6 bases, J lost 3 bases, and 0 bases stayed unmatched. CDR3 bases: TGTGCCAGCAGGACTAGCGGGAGCTACGAGCAGTACTTC. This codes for CASRTSGSYEQYF. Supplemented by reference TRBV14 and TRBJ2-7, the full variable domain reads EAGVTQFPSHSVIEKGQTVTLRCDPISGHDNLYWYRRVMGKEIKFLLHFVKESKQDESGMPNNRFLAERTGGTYSTLKVQPAELEDSGVYFCASRTSGSYEQYFGPGTRLTVT.

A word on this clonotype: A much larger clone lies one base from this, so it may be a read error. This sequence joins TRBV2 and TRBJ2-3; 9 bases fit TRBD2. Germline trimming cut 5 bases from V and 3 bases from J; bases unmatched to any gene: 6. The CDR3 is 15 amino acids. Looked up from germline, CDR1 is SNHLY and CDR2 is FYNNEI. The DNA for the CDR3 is TGTGCCAGCAGTTGGGGGACTAGCTCGACAGATACGCAGTATTTT. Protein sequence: CASSWGTSSTDTQYF.

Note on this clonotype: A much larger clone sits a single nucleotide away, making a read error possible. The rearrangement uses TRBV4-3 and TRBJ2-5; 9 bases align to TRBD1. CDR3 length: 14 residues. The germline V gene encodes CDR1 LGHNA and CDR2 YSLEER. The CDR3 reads CASSHGTGLEAQYF. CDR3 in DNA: TGCGCCAGCAGCCATGGGACAGGGTTAGAGGCCCAGTACTTC.

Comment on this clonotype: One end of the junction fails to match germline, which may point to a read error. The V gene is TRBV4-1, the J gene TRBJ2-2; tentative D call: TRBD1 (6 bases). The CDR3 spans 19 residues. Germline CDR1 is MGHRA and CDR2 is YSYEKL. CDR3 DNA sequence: TGCGCCAGCAACCAAGATCTCACCCAAGGGACACGGAACACAGGGGAGCTGTTTTTT. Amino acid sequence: CASNQDLTQGTRNTGELFF.

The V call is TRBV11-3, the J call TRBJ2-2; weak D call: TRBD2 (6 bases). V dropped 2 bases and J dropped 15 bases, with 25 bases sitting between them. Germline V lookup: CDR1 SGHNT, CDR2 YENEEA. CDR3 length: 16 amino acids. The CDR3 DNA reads TGTGCCAGCAGCTTACTAGCGCCGACGAACACCGGGGTGATGTTTTTT. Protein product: CASSLLAPTNTGVMFF. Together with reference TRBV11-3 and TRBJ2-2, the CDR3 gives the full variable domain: EAGVVQSPRYKIIEKKQPVAFWCNPISGHNTLYWYLQNLGQGPELLIRYENEEAVDDSQLPKDRFSAERLKGVDSTLKIQPAELGDSAVYLCASSLLAPTNTGVMFFGEGSRLTVL.

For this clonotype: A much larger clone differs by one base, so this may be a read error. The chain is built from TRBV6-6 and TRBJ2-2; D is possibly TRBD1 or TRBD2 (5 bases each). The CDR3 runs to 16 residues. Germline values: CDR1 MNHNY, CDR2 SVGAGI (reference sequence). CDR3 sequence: CASSFFGTANAGELFF. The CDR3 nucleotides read TGTGCCAGCAGTTTCTTCGGGACGGCGAACGCCGGGGAGCTGTTTTTT.

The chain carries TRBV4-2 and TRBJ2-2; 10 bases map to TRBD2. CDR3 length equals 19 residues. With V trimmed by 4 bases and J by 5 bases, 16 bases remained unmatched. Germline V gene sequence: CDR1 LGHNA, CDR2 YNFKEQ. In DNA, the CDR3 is TGTGCCAGCAGCCGGCAGAGAGGGGGAGCGGGAGGGCATACCGGGGAGCTGTTTTTT. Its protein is CASSRQRGGAGGHTGELFF.

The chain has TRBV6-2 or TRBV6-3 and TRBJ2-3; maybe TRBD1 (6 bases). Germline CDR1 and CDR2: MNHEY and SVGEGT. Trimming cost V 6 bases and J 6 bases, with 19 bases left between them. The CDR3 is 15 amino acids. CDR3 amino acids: CASRLDRPFTDTQYF. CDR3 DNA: TGTGCCAGCAGACTGGACAGACCTTTCACGGATACGCAGTATTTT.

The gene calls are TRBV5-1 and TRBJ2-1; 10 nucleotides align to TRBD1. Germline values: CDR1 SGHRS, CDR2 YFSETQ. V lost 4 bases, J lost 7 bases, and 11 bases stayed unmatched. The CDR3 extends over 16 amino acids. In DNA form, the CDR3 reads TGCGCCAGCAGCCTGGCCCCGACAGGGGGCTCTAATGAGCAGTTCTTC. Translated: CASSLAPTGGSNEQFF.

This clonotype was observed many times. CDR3 residues: CASSQDWSSYNSPLHF. The CDR3 DNA is TGCGCCAGCAGCCAAGACTGGAGCTCCTATAATTCACCCCTCCACTTT. This chain joins TRBV4-1 and TRBJ1-6, with D unclear. CDR3 length equals 16 residues. In germline, CDR1 is MGHRA, CDR2 YSYEKL. Trimming removed 0 bases from V and 0 bases from J, with 6 bases in between.

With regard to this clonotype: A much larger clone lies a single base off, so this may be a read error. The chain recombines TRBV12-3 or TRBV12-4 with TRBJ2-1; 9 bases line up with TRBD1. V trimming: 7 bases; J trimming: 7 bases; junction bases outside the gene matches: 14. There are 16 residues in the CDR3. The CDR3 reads CASTRLPGQGENEQFF. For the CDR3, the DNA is TGTGCCAGCACGAGGCTCCCGGGACAGGGCGAGAATGAGCAGTTCTTC.

In DNA, the CDR3 is TGTGCCAGCAGCAATTTCGTTACAGGCCTGCAGCCCCAGCATTTT. The encoded protein is CASSNFVTGLQPQHF. V and J are TRBV5-6 and TRBJ1-5; D perhaps matches TRBD1 (5 bases). The CDR3 consists of 15 residues. With 4 bases removed from V and 7 bases from J, the gap between germline ends came to 18 bases. CDR1 SGHDT and CDR2 YYEEEE come from the germline V gene.

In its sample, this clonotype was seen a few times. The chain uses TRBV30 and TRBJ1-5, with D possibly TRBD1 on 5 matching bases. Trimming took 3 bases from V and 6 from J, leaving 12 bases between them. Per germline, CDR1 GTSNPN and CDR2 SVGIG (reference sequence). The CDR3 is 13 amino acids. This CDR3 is CAWSLQGGQPQHF. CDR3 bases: TGTGCCTGGAGCTTGCAGGGCGGTCAGCCCCAGCATTTT.

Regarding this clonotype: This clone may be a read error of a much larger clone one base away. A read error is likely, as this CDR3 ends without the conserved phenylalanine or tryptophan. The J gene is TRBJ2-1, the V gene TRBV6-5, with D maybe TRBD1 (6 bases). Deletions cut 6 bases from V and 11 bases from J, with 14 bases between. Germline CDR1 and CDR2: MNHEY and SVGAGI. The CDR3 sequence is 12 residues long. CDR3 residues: CASRRDRTQQFL. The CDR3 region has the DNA TGTGCCAGCAGGCGCGACAGGACCCAGCAGTTCTTA.

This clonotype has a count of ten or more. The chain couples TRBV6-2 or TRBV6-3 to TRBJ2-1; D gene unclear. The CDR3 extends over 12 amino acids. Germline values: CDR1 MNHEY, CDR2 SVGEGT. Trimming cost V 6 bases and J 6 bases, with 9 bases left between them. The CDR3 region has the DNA TGTGCCAGCAGCCGAGGCCTCAATGAGCAGTTCTTC. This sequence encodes CASSRGLNEQFF.

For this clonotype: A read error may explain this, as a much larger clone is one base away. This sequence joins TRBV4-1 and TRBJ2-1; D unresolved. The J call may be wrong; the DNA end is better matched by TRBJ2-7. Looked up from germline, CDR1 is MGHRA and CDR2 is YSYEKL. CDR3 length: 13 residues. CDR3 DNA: TGCGCCAGCAGCCCGGACCCGTTTAGGGAGCAGTACTTC. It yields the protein CASSPDPFREQYF.

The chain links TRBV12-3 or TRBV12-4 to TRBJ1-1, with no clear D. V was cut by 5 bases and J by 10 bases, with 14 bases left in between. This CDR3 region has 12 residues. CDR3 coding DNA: TGTGCCAGCAGTCCCCTGGGGTACAGAGCTTTCTTT. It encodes CASSPLGYRAFF.

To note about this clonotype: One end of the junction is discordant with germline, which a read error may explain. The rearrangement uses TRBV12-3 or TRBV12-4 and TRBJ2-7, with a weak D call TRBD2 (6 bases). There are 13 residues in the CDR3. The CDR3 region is CAGSHSGTAVRYF. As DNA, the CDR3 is TGTGCCGGCAGTCACTCCGGGACTGCAGTACGGTACTTC.

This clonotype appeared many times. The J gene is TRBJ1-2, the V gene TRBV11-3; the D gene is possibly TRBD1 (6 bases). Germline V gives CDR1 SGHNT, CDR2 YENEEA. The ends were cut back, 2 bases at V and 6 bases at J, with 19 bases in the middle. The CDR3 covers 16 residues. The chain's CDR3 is CASSLTLAGGGDGYTF. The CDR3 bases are TGTGCCAGCAGCTTAACTCTCGCGGGGGGCGGGGATGGCTACACCTTC.

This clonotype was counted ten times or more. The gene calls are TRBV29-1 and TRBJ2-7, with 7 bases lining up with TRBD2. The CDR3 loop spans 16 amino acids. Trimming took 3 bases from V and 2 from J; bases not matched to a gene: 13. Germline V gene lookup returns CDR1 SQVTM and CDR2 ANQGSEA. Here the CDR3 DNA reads TGCAGCGTTGACCCCTCGGGGAGGGGAGGCACCTACGAGCAGTACTTC. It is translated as CSVDPSGRGGTYEQYF.

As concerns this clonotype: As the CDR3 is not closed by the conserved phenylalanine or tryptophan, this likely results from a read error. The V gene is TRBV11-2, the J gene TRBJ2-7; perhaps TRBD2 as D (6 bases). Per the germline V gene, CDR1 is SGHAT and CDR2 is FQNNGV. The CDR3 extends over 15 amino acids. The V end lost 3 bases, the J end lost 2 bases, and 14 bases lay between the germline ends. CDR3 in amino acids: CASSFDRVAAYEQYI. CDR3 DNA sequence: TGTGCCAGCAGCTTTGATAGGGTAGCGGCCTACGAGCAGTACATC.

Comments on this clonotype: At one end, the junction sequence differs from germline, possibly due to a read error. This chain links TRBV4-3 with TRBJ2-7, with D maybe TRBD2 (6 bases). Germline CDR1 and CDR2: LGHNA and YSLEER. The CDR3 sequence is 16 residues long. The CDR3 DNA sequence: TGTGCCAGCAGCCAAGACTTGGTGGGAGGAGGTTACGAGCAGTACTTC. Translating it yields CASSQDLVGGGYEQYF.

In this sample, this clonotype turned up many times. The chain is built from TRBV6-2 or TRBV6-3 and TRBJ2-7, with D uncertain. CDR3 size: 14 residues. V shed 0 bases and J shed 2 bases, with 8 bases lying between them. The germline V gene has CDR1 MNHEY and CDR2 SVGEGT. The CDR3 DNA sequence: TGTGCCAGCAGTTACTCGAATCCGCCCTACGAGCAGTACTTC. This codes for CASSYSNPPYEQYF.

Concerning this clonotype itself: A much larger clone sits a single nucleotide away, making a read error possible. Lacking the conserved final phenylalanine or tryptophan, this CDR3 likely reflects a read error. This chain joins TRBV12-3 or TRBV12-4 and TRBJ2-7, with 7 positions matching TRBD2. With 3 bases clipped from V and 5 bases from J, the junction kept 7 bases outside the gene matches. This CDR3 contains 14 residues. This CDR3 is CASSFPGGSHEQYS. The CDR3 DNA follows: TGTGCCAGCAGTTTCCCCGGGGGGAGCCACGAGCAGTACTCC.

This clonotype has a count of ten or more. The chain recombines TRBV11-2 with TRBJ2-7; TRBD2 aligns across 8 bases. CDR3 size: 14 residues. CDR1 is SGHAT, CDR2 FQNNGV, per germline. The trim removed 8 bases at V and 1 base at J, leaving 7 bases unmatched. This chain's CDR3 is CASGQAGESYEQYF. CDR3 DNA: TGTGCCAGCGGTCAAGCGGGAGAGTCCTACGAGCAGTACTTC. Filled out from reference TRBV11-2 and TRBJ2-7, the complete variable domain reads EAGVAQSPRYKIIEKRQSVAFWCNPISGHATLYWYQQILGQGPKLLIQFQNNGVVDDSQLPKDRFSAERLKGVDSTLKIQPAKLEDSAVYLCASGQAGESYEQYFGPGTRLTVT.

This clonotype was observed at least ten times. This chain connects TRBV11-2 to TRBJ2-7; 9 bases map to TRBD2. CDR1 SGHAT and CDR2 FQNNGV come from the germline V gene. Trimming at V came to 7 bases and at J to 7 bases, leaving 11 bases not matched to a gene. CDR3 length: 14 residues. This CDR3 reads CASTAGGLFGEQYF. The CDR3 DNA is TGTGCCAGCACGGCGGGGGGGCTTTTCGGGGAGCAGTACTTC.